These 32 T cell receptor beta chains originate from one sample sequenced in a study of blood T cell repertoires in COVID-19. Measured with immunoSEQ multiplex PCR; TCRdb has only the in-frame clones, and not every one. The sample lists roughly 230,000 clones; roughly 84% were seen once. Sequenced material: PBMCs or T cells enriched from blood (not recorded which). These receptors originate from a man aged 25-40 years in a cohort exposed to, infected with or recovered from COVID-19 (not recorded which).

CDR3 protein: CASGAGTAYTGELFF. For the CDR3, the DNA is TGCGCCAGCGGGGCCGGGACAGCGTACACCGGGGAGCTGTTTTTT. The rearrangement uses TRBV5-1 and TRBJ2-2; 7 nucleotides agree with TRBD1. The CDR3 sequence is 15 residues long. The germline V gene has CDR1 SGHRS and CDR2 YFSETQ. The V and J ends lost 7 bases and 3 bases, in that order; junction bases with no gene match: 9.

This chain joins TRBV27 and TRBJ2-5, with 7 bases lining up with TRBD1. The germline gives CDR1 MNHEY, CDR2 SMNVEV (reference sequence). Unmatched junction bases numbered 7, after V lost 4 bases and J lost 2 bases. The CDR3 totals 15 residues. The CDR3 nucleotides read TGTGCCAGCAGTTCACCCCTGGACAGGCAAGAGACCCAGTACTTC. Protein: CASSSPLDRQETQYF.

The chain combines TRBV2 with TRBJ2-3; 11 nucleotides match TRBD2. This CDR3 has 15 amino acids. Per germline, CDR1 SNHLY and CDR2 FYNNEI. J lost 7 bases, V lost 3 bases, and 6 bases had no gene match. CDR3 region: CASSDSGLAAYTQYF. The CDR3 DNA is TGTGCCAGCAGTGATTCGGGACTAGCGGCTTATACGCAGTATTTT.

The chain couples TRBV7-8 to TRBJ2-7; 7 nucleotides match TRBD1. CDR1 is SGHVS, CDR2 FQNEAQ, per germline. Germline trimming cut 4 bases from V and 7 bases from J; bases unmatched to any gene: 22. The length of the CDR3 is 18 residues. CDR3: CASSSLTGVPSGRSEQYF. The CDR3 region has the DNA TGTGCCAGCAGCTCGTTAACAGGGGTCCCCTCGGGGAGATCGGAGCAGTACTTC.

The rearrangement joins TRBV9 to TRBJ2-1, with 7 bases that match TRBD2. The germline V gene has CDR1 SGDLS and CDR2 YYNGEE. This CDR3 is 16 amino acids long. V lost 2 bases to trimming and J lost 1 base; unmatched junction nucleotides: 6. CDR3 coding DNA: TGTGCCAGCAGCGTCCGGTGGGGGGGATCCTACAATGAGCAGTTCTTC. Translating gives CASSVRWGGSYNEQFF.

V is TRBV27 and J is TRBJ1-5; weak D call: TRBD1 (5 bases). Trimming took 6 bases from V and 0 from J, leaving 9 bases between them. In germline, CDR1 is MNHEY, CDR2 SMNVEV (reference sequence). This CDR3 contains 14 residues. CDR3: CASRSGNSNQPQHF. The CDR3 DNA reads TGTGCCAGCAGGTCAGGGAATAGCAATCAGCCCCAGCATTTT.

The chain joins TRBV6-1 to TRBJ1-1, with a possible D match to TRBD1 (5 bases). Germline V lookup: CDR1 MNHNS, CDR2 SASEGT. The germline V and J ends were trimmed by 2 bases and 9 bases, with 13 bases remaining between them. The CDR3 spans 13 residues. This chain's CDR3 is CASSERVGLKAFF. The CDR3 region has the DNA TGTGCCAGCAGTGAACGCGTGGGGCTGAAAGCTTTCTTT.

The J gene is TRBJ2-5, the V gene TRBV7-9; the D gene is possibly TRBD2 (5 bases). CDR1 is SEHNR and CDR2 is FQNEAQ in the germline V gene (reference sequence). This CDR3 contains 14 residues. Trimming shortened V by 4 bases and J by 5 bases, and 14 bases separated the two germline ends. The CDR3 bases are TGTGCCAGCAGCTCGTCGGATGGGGAGGAGACCCAGTACTTC. As protein: CASSSSDGEETQYF. Using reference TRBV7-9 and TRBJ2-5 for the parts outside the CDR3, the full variable domain is DTGVSQNPRHKITKRGQNVTFRCDPISEHNRLYWYRQTLGQGPEFLTYFQNEAQLEKSRLLSDRFSAERPKGSFSTLEIQRTEQGDSAMYLCASSSSDGEETQYFGPGTRLLVL.

The J gene is TRBJ1-6, the V gene TRBV6-1; a possible D gene is TRBD1 (5 bases). The CDR3 extends over 16 amino acids. The V gene lost 2 bases and the J gene lost 8 bases, with 16 bases spanning the gap. The V gene's germline CDR1 is MNHNS and CDR2 SASEGT. CDR3 loop: CASSELGRQGDSPLHF. DNA for the CDR3: TGTGCCAGCAGTGAATTAGGACGTCAAGGGGATTCACCCCTCCACTTT.

The gene calls are TRBV6-2 or TRBV6-3 and TRBJ1-1, with a weak D call TRBD1 (6 bases). With 6 bases removed from V and 5 bases from J, the gap between germline ends came to 22 bases. Germline values: CDR1 MNHEY, CDR2 SVGEGT. This CDR3 contains 16 residues. In DNA, the CDR3 is TGTGCCAGCAGCTCGGCTGTCGGGGGGCTTCGGACTGAAGCTTTCTTT. Residues: CASSSAVGGLRTEAFF.

This chain joins TRBV6-5 and TRBJ1-2, with TRBD1 identical over 9 bases. V dropped 6 bases and J dropped 2; count of bases not matched to a gene: 1. The CDR3 sequence is 13 residues long. Germline V CDR1 and CDR2: MNHEY, SVGAGI. The DNA for the CDR3 is TGTGCCAGCAGAGGGACAGGGAACTATGGCTACACCTTC. It yields the protein CASRGTGNYGYTF.

V and J are TRBV27 and TRBJ2-6; possible D gene TRBD1, 6 bases. Germline V CDR1 and CDR2: MNHEY, SMNVEV (reference sequence). Trimming shortened V by 5 bases and J by 1 base, and 12 bases separated the two germline ends. This CDR3 has 16 residues. For the CDR3, the DNA is TGTGCCAGCAGTCCCCGAACAGGGTCTGGGGCCAACGTCCTGACTTTC. Translating gives CASSPRTGSGANVLTF. The full variable domain, its missing parts supplied by reference TRBV27 and TRBJ2-6, is EAQVTQNPRYLITVTGKKLTVTCSQNMNHEYMSWYRQDPGLGLRQIYYSMNVEVTDKGDVPEGYKVSRKEKRNFPLILESPSPNQTSLYFCASSPRTGSGANVLTFGAGSRLTVL.

J is TRBJ2-3 and V is TRBV11-3; TRBD2 matches at 7 bases. With V trimmed by 5 bases and J by 0 bases, 2 bases remained unmatched. The germline gives CDR1 SGHNT, CDR2 YENEEA. The CDR3 is 14 amino acids. The CDR3 protein is CASSISGSTDTQYF. The DNA for the CDR3 is TGTGCCAGCAGCATTAGCGGGAGCACAGATACGCAGTATTTT.

The chain has TRBV5-1 and TRBJ1-2, with D perhaps TRBD1 (5 bases). Per germline, CDR1 SGHRS and CDR2 YFSETQ. This CDR3 has 15 residues. Trimming removed 3 bases at V and 0 bases at J, with 12 bases between. CDR3 loop: CASSYPGIPNYGYTF. DNA of the CDR3: TGCGCCAGCAGCTATCCAGGGATACCTAACTATGGCTACACCTTC. The variable domain in full, with the rest retrieved from reference TRBV5-1 and TRBJ1-2, is KAGVTQTPRYLIKTRGQQVTLSCSPISGHRSVSWYQQTPGQGLQFLFEYFSETQRNKGNFPGRFSGRQFSNSRSEMNVSTLELGDSALYLCASSYPGIPNYGYTFGSGTRLTVV.

The V gene is TRBV4-3, the J gene TRBJ2-7; a weak D match, TRBD2 (6 bases). The CDR3 extends over 15 amino acids. Germline V gives CDR1 LGHNA, CDR2 YSLEER. Trimming left V 2 bases short and J 0 bases short, with 11 bases between. The CDR3 region is CASSQWDWSSYEQYF. CDR3 bases: TGCGCCAGCAGCCAATGGGACTGGAGCTCCTACGAGCAGTACTTC.

The chain recombines TRBV29-1 with TRBJ1-1, with a weak D call TRBD1 (5 bases). V was trimmed by 7 bases and J by 2 bases, leaving 23 bases between them. Per germline, CDR1 SQVTM and CDR2 ANQGSEA. The CDR3 has 16 amino acids. CDR3 residues: CSASIRGGRSNTEAFF. The CDR3 region has the DNA TGCAGCGCTAGTATAAGGGGCGGGAGGAGCAACACTGAAGCTTTCTTT.

J is TRBJ1-2 and V is TRBV7-9; D call uncertain. The CDR3 has 15 residues. CDR1 SEHNR and CDR2 FQNEAQ come from the germline V gene (reference sequence). V lost 1 base to trimming and J lost 4 bases, with 13 bases between them. For the CDR3, the DNA is TGTGCCAGCAGCTTAGAGATCGGCCGGGTCTATGGCTACACCTTC. This encodes CASSLEIGRVYGYTF.

CDR3 DNA sequence: TGTGCCAGCAGCCTACAAGGGGATCGACCCTACGAGCAGTACTTC. It codes for CASSLQGDRPYEQYF. The V call is TRBV27, the J call TRBJ2-7; tentatively, D is TRBD1 (5 bases). Germline-derived CDR1 and CDR2 are MNHEY and SMNVEV (reference sequence). The CDR3 is 15 amino acids. The V gene lost 6 bases and the J gene lost 2 bases, with 17 bases spanning the gap.

V is TRBV7-2 and J is TRBJ1-2; perhaps TRBD1 as D (5 bases). This CDR3 contains 13 residues. Germline CDR1 and CDR2: SGHTA and FQGNSA. The V end lost 8 bases, the J end lost 5 bases, and 15 bases lay between the germline ends. The CDR3 DNA follows: TGTGCCAGCTCCAGGGAATTGGTATATGGCTACACCTTC. Its protein product is CASSRELVYGYTF.

The chain carries TRBV18 and TRBJ1-5; D possibly corresponds to TRBD1 (5 bases). CDR1 KGHSH and CDR2 LQKENI come from the germline V gene. CDR3 length: 17 amino acids. Between the trimmed V and J ends, which lost 3 bases and 1 base, there was a span of 16 bases. The CDR3 region is CASSPGSPQVSNQPQHF. The CDR3 DNA reads as TGTGCCAGCTCACCCGGGTCCCCACAGGTCAGCAATCAGCCCCAGCATTTT. The full variable domain, rest sourced from reference TRBV18 and TRBJ1-5, is NAGVMQNPRHLVRRRGQEARLRCSPMKGHSHVYWYRQLPEEGLKFMVYLQKENIIDESGMPKERFSAEFPKEGPSILRIQQVVRGDSAAYFCASSPGSPQVSNQPQHFGDGTRLSIL.

Only one count was recorded for this clone. V gene TRBV5-1 combines with J gene TRBJ2-1; D is unclear. From germline, CDR1 is SGHRS and CDR2 YFSETQ. Trimming took off 1 base at V and 2 bases at J, with 4 bases between the two ends. The CDR3 is 13 residues long. CDR3 residues: CASSLSAYNEQFF. CDR3 DNA sequence: TGCGCCAGCAGCTTGTCCGCCTACAATGAGCAGTTCTTC.

V and J are TRBV14 and TRBJ2-7; D may be TRBD2 (6 bases). CDR1 SGHDN and CDR2 FVKESK come from the germline V gene. The CDR3 extends over 15 amino acids. Trimming shortened V by 0 bases and J by 3 bases, and 12 bases separated the two germline ends. DNA of the CDR3: TGTGCCAGCAGCCAAGAACTGGCGGGGATCTACGAGCAGTACTTC. Its translation is CASSQELAGIYEQYF.

The chain employs TRBV28 and TRBJ2-6; D uncertain. This CDR3 is 17 amino acids long. Germline V gene data show CDR1 as MDHEN and CDR2 as SYDVKM. V was cut by 3 bases and J by 0 bases, with 12 bases left in between. The CDR3 sequence: CASSLGRVSSGANVLTF. In DNA form, the CDR3 reads TGTGCCAGCAGTTTGGGCCGAGTAAGCTCTGGGGCCAACGTCCTGACTTTC.

The chain recombines TRBV4-1 with TRBJ1-4; 8 nucleotides agree with TRBD1. Germline CDR1 reads MGHRA; CDR2 reads YSYEKL. V gave up 1 base and J gave up 7 bases; unmatched junction bases: 2. The CDR3 length is 14 residues. The CDR3 here is CASSQGQGAEKLFF. The CDR3 region has the DNA TGCGCCAGCAGCCAAGGTCAGGGGGCTGAAAAACTGTTTTTT.

CDR3 nucleotides: TGTGCCACCAGTGACTCAGGGACTTCCAAGGGCTATGGCTACACCTTC. As protein: CATSDSGTSKGYGYTF. The rearrangement joins TRBV24-1 to TRBJ1-2; a weak D match, TRBD1 (5 bases). Germline loops: CDR1 KGHDR, CDR2 SFDVKD. This CDR3 is built from 16 residues. Between the trimmed V and J ends, which lost 4 bases and 4 bases, there was a span of 18 bases.

The V gene is TRBV7-2, the J gene TRBJ2-1; 10 bases align to TRBD2. The CDR3 is 16 amino acids. V lost 4 bases and J lost 10; bases outside the gene matches: 13. CDR1 and CDR2 (germline): SGHTA, FQGNSA. DNA of the CDR3: TGTGCCAGCAGCTCATCTAGCGGGAGAGAGGGCAAGGAGCAGTTCTTC. It yields the protein CASSSSSGREGKEQFF.

V is TRBV19 and J is TRBJ2-1; D gene uncertain. The CDR3 totals 15 residues. Germline CDR1 is LNHDA and CDR2 is SQIVND (reference sequence). Trimming shortened V by 5 bases and J by 7 bases, and 18 bases separated the two germline ends. CDR3 bases: TGTGCCAGTAGTCGAACTGACTCGCCGTTGAATGAGCAGTTCTTC. Protein sequence: CASSRTDSPLNEQFF.

This clone was counted once. The rearrangement links TRBV7-3 to TRBJ2-6; possible D gene TRBD2, 5 bases. Between the trimmed V and J ends, which lost 5 bases and 4 bases, there was a span of 18 bases. Germline CDR1 and CDR2: SGHTA and FQGTGA. There are 17 residues in the CDR3. The CDR3 region is CASSRERLLGGANVLTF. The CDR3 nucleotides read TGTGCCAGCAGCAGAGAGCGGCTTTTGGGAGGGGCCAACGTCCTGACTTTC.

The rearrangement uses TRBV5-4 and TRBJ2-3; 7 positions agree with TRBD2. This CDR3 has 16 residues. CDR1 is SGHNT, CDR2 YYREEE, per germline (reference sequence). V trimming: 9 bases; J trimming: 2 bases; junction bases outside the gene matches: 15. DNA of the CDR3: TGTGCCACCACCCTCGGTTCTAGCGGATACACAGATACGCAGTATTTT. Amino acid sequence: CATTLGSSGYTDTQYF.

The rearrangement joins TRBV29-1 to TRBJ2-7; 12 bases match TRBD2. The CDR3 has 14 amino acids. Germline V lookup: CDR1 SQVTM, CDR2 ANQGSEA. V lost 6 bases to trimming and J lost 2 bases; unmatched junction nucleotides: 5. The CDR3 is CSVGLAGPAYEQYF. Written as DNA, the CDR3 is TGCAGCGTCGGACTAGCGGGACCGGCCTACGAGCAGTACTTC.

This clone appeared a single time. V usage is TRBV15 and J usage is TRBJ2-5, with 9 nucleotides matching TRBD2. V dropped 1 base and J dropped 1; count of bases not matched to a gene: 4. Per germline, CDR1 LNHNV and CDR2 YYDKDF (reference sequence). This CDR3 has 16 residues. The CDR3 protein is CATSRGAGGIQETQYF. The CDR3, as DNA: TGTGCCACCAGCAGAGGTGCGGGAGGGATCCAAGAGACCCAGTACTTC.

There are a few counts of this clone. V gene TRBV27 combines with J gene TRBJ2-7, with 13 bases that match TRBD2. The germline V gene has CDR1 MNHEY and CDR2 SMNVEV (reference sequence). The CDR3 length is 14 residues. After removal of 6 bases from V and 3 bases from J, the junction contained 2 bases not matched to a gene. DNA for the CDR3: TGTGCCAGCAGAGGACTAGCGGGGGACTACGAGCAGTACTTC. Its protein product is CASRGLAGDYEQYF.